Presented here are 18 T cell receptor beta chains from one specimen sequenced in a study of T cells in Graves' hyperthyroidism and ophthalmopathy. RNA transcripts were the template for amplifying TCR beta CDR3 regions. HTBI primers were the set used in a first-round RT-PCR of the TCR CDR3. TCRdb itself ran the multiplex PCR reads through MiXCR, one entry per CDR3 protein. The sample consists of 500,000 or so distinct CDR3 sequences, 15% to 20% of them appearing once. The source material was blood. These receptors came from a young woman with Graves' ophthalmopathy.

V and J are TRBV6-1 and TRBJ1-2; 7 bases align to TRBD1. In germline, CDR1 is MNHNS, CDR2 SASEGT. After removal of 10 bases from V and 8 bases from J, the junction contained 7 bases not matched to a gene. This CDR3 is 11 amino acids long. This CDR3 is CATATGVGYTF. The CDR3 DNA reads TGTGCCACGGCAACAGGGGTCGGCTACACCTTC.

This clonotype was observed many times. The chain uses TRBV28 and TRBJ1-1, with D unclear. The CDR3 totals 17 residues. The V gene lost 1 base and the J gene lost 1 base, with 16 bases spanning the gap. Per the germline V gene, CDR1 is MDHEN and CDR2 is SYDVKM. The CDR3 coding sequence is TGTGCCAGCAGTTTATTTCTGCGTCATATGGAGAACACTGAAGCTTTCTTT. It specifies CASSLFLRHMENTEAFF.

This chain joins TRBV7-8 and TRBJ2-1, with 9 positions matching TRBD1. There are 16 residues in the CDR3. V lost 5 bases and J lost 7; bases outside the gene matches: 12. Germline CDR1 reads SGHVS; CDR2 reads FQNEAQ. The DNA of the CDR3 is TGTGCCAGCAGCCCCATAGGAGGGACAGGGATAAATGAGCAGTTCTTC. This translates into CASSPIGGTGINEQFF.

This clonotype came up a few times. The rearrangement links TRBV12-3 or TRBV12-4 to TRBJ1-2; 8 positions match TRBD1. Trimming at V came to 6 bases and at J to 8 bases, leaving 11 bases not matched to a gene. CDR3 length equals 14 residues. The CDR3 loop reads CASSPDRGGSGYTF. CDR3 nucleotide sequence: TGTGCCAGCAGCCCAGACAGGGGAGGGTCAGGCTACACCTTC.

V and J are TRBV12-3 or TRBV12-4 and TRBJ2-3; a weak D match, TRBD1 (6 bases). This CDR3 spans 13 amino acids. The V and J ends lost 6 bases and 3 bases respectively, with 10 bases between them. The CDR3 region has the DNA TGTGCCAGCAGAAGAGGGGGTACAGATACGCAGTATTTT. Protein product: CASRRGGTDTQYF.

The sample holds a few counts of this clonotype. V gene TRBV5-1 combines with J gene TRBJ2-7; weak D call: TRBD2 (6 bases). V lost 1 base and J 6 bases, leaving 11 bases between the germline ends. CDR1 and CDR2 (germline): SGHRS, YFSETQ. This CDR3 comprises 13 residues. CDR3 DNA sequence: TGCGCCAGCAGCTTGAGTACTAGCCGCGAGCAGTACTTC. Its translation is CASSLSTSREQYF.

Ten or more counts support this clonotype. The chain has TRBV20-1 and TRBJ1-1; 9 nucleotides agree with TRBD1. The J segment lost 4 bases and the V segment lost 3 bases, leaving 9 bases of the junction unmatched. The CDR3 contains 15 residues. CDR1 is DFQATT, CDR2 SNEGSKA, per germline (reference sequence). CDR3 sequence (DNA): TGCAGTGCTAGCGCCGTAGGACAGGGGCCCACTGAAGCTTTCTTT. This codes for CSASAVGQGPTEAFF.

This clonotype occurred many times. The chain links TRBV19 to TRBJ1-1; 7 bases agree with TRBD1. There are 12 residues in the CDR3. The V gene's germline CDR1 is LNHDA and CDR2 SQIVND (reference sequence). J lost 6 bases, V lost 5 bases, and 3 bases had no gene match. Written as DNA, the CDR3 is TGTGCCAGTAGTCAGCAGGGGGCTGAAGCTTTCTTT. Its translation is CASSQQGAEAFF.

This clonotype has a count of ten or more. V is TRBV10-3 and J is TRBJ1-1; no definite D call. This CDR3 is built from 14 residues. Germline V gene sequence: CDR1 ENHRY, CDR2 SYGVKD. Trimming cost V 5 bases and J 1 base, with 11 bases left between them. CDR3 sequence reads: CAISSTSSNTEAFF. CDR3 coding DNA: TGTGCCATCAGTTCGACAAGTTCGAACACTGAAGCTTTCTTT.

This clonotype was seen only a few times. In nucleotides, the CDR3 is TGTGCCAGCTCACCACCGGGACTAGCGGGGCCAGATACGCAGTATTTT. It codes for CASSPPGLAGPDTQYF. The V and J genes are TRBV18 and TRBJ2-3, with 13 bases lining up with TRBD2. The germline gives CDR1 KGHSH, CDR2 LQKENI. The CDR3 has 16 amino acids. V was clipped by 0 bases and J by 4 bases; unmatched bases: 1.

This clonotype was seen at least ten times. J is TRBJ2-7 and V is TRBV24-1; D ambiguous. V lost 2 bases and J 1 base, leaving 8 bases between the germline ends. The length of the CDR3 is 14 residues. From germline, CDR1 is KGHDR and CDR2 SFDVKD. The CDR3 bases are TGTGCCACCAGTGATTCTTCTGTGTCCTACGAGCAGTACTTC. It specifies CATSDSSVSYEQYF.

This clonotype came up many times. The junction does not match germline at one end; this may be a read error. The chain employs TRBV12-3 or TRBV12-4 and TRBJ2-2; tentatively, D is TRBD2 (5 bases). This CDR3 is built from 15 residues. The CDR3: CASRFSGANTGELFF. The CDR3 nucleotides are TGCGCCAGCAGATTCAGCGGCGCGAACACCGGGGAGCTGTTTTTT.

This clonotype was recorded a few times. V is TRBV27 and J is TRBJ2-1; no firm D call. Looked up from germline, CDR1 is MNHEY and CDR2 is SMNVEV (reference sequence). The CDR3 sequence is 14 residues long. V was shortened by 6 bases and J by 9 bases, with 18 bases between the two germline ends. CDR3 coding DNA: TGTGCCAGCAGCTTCGAAACCCAAGATAGTGAGCAGTTCTTC. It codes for CASSFETQDSEQFF.

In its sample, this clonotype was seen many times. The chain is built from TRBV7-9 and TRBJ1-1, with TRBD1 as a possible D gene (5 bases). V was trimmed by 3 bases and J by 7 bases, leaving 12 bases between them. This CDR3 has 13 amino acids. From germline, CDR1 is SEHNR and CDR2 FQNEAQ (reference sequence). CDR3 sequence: CASSLGGLVEAFF. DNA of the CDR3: TGTGCCAGCAGCTTGGGGGGACTCGTTGAAGCTTTCTTT. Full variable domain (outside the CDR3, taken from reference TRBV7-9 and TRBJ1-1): DTGVSQNPRHKITKRGQNVTFRCDPISEHNRLYWYRQTLGQGPEFLTYFQNEAQLEKSRLLSDRFSAERPKGSFSTLEIQRTEQGDSAMYLCASSLGGLVEAFFGQGTRLTVV.

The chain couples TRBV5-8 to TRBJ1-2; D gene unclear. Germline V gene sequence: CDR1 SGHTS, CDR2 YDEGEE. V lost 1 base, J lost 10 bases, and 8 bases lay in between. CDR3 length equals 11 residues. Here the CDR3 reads CASSLREIYTF. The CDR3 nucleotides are TGTGCCAGCAGCTTGAGGGAGATCTACACCTTC.

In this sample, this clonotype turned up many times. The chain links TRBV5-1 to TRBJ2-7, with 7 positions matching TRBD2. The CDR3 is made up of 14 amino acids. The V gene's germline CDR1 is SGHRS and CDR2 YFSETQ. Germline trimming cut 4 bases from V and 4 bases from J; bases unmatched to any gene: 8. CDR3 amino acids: CASSAVGGSYEQYF. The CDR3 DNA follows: TGCGCCAGCAGCGCCGTCGGCGGGAGTTACGAGCAGTACTTC.

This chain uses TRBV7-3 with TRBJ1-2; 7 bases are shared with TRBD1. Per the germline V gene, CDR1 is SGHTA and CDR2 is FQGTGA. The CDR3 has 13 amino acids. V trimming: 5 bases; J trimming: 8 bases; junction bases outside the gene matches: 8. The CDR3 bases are TGTGCCAGCAGCCCTACCGGGACAGTCGGCTACACCTTC. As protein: CASSPTGTVGYTF. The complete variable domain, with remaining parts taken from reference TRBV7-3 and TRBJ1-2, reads GAGVSQTPSNKVTEKGKYVELRCDPISGHTALYWYRQSLGQGPEFLIYFQGTGAADDSGLPNDRFFAVRPEGSVSTLKIQRTERGDSAVYLCASSPTGTVGYTFGSGTRLTVV.

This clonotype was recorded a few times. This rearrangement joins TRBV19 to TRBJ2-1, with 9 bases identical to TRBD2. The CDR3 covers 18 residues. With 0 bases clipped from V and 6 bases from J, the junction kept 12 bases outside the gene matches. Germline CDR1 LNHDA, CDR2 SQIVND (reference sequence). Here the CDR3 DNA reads TGTGCCAGTAGTATAGATTGGCTAGCGGGATCAGTTAGCAATGAGCAGTTCTTC. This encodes CASSIDWLAGSVSNEQFF. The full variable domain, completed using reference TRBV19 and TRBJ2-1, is DGGITQSPKYLFRKEGQNVTLSCEQNLNHDAMYWYRQDPGQGLRLIYYSQIVNDFQKGDIAEGYSVSREKKESFPLTVTSAQKNPTAFYLCASSIDWLAGSVSNEQFFGPGTRLTVL.